This record concerns one T cell receptor (beta chain) sequence. The repertoire was sequenced with immunoSEQ multiplex PCR; TCRdb's copy has only in-frame clones and lacks some. Among around 9,700 clones listed, around 86% were seen once. After removal of 2 bases from V and 11 bases from J, the junction contained 9 bases not matched to a gene. Germline CDR1 is MDHEN and CDR2 is SYDVKM. This CDR3 comprises 14 residues. These data come from a study of T cell repertoires in ileal Crohn's disease. About the study: Operated complications were stricturing disease (approximately 60%) and penetrating disease (about 40%). From the surgical specimen's inflamed ileum, biopsies were taken as M0.

As to time point: inflamed ileum from the surgical specimen. The sequenced sample consisted of ileal tissue. The chain recombines TRBV28 with TRBJ1-1; TRBD1 aligns across 9 bases. The TCR originated in an adult with Crohn's disease. The CDR3 protein is CASSLGSGQGRAFF. The CDR3, as DNA: TGTGCCAGCAGTTTAGGATCGGGACAGGGTAGGGCTTTCTTT.